This T cell receptor (beta chain) was recovered during a study of blood T cell repertoires in COVID-19. V was shortened by 8 bases and J by 0 bases, with 8 bases between the two germline ends. The CDR3 has 13 residues. CDR1 ENHRY and CDR2 SYGVKD come from the germline V gene. The method was immunoSEQ multiplex PCR; TCRdb's version includes in-frame clones alone and lacks a portion of them. The sample records around 250,000 clones, more than 75% being singletons. The TCR originated in a woman aged 70-85 years with active or convalescent COVID-19. The rearrangement uses TRBV10-3 and TRBJ1-5; no firm D call. Sequenced material: peripheral blood. The CDR3 bases are TGTGCCATCGCGGAGGCTAGCAATCAGCCCCAGCATTTT. It yields the protein CAIAEASNQPQHF.